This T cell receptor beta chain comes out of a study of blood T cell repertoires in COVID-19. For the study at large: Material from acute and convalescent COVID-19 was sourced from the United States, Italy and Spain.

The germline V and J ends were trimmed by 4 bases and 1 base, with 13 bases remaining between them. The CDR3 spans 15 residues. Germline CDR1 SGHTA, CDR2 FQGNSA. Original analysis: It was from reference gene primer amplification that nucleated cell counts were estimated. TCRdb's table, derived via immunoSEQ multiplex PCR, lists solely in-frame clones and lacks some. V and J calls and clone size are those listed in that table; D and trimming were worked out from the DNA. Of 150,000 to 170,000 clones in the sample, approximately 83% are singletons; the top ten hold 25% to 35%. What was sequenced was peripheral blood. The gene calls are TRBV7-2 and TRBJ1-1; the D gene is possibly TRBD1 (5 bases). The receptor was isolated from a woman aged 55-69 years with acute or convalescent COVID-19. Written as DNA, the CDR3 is TGTGCCAGCAGCTCCCTGTTCGGGGGGAACACTGAAGCTTTCTTT. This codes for CASSSLFGGNTEAFF.